The 24 T cell receptor beta chains below come from one sample, sequenced in a study of metastatic and nonmetastatic thyroid tumors. All patients reached thyroid surgery having received no treatment beforehand. Using MiXCR, TCRdb reanalyzed the PCR reads. The sample lists approximately 30,000 clones; around 3.5% were seen once. The source material was blood. The receptor source for this set is a male donor with papillary thyroid cancer or a benign thyroid nodule (not recorded which). Some clones in this sample may be carry-over from other donors' samples.

A few counts support this clone. This chain joins TRBV5-1 and TRBJ1-2, with a possible D match to TRBD1 (6 bases). The germline gives CDR1 SGHRS, CDR2 YFSETQ. Trimming pared 6 bases from V and 8 bases from J, leaving 20 bases between. The CDR3 runs 14 residues. The CDR3 DNA sequence: TGCGCCAGCAAACTGGAGGGGGGACCGTGGGGCTACACCTTC. It yields the protein CASKLEGGPWGYTF.

There are many counts of this clone. V gene TRBV29-1 combines with J gene TRBJ1-2; 8 bases match TRBD1. Germline lookup yields CDR1 SQVTM and CDR2 ANQGSEA. Losses at the gene ends were 4 bases for V and 5 bases for J; bases not matched to a gene: 3. This CDR3 is 12 amino acids long. The CDR3 loop is CSVGRQGYGYTF. The CDR3 DNA follows: TGCAGCGTTGGGAGACAGGGGTATGGCTACACCTTC.

Regarding this clone: Other DNA sequences of this sample code for an identical CDR3. The chain carries TRBV7-2 and TRBJ2-2; D not resolved. Per the germline V gene, CDR1 is SGHTA and CDR2 is FQGNSA. Trimming stripped 6 bases from V and 8 bases from J, with 10 bases between. The CDR3 sequence is 12 residues long. The CDR3 region has the DNA TGTGCCAGCAGTTTTAAAGCGGGGGAGCTGTTTTTT. Translating gives CASSFKAGELFF.

Many counts were recorded for this clone. The chain uses TRBV20-1 and TRBJ2-2; 10 bases align to TRBD2. Germline V lookup: CDR1 DFQATT, CDR2 SNEGSKA (reference sequence). V was clipped by 4 bases and J by 2 bases; unmatched bases: 4. The CDR3 is 15 amino acids. CDR3 nucleotides: TGCAGTGCTACCCCTAGCGGGGGTAACACCGGGGAGCTGTTTTTT. It encodes CSATPSGGNTGELFF.

The chain uses TRBV28 and TRBJ1-2, with 7 positions matching TRBD1. The germline gives CDR1 MDHEN, CDR2 SYDVKM. CDR3 size: 14 residues. V gave up 5 bases and J gave up 4 bases; unmatched junction bases: 7. The CDR3 loop reads CASSEPDRAYGYTF. The DNA for the CDR3 is TGTGCCAGCAGTGAACCCGACAGGGCCTATGGCTACACCTTC.

At least ten counts were recorded for this clone. A much larger clone differs by one base, so this may be a read error. In the same sample, other DNA sequences code for this CDR3. This sequence joins TRBV12-3 or TRBV12-4 and TRBJ2-3; 7 bases agree with TRBD1. CDR3 length: 12 amino acids. CDR3 loop: CASSYPDRAQYF. CDR3 nucleotides: TGCGCCAGCAGTTACCCCGACAGGGCTCAGTATTTT.

This clone was counted ten times or more. The chain employs TRBV6-6 and TRBJ2-5; the match to TRBD1 covers 10 bases. The germline CDR1 and CDR2 sequences are MNHNY and SVGAGI (reference sequence). J was trimmed by 5 bases and V by 0 bases; bases with no gene match: 3. CDR3 length: 15 amino acids. The CDR3 loop is CASSYSTGGAETQYF. The CDR3, as DNA: TGTGCCAGCAGTTACTCGACAGGGGGCGCGGAGACCCAGTACTTC.

This clone ranks as medium-sized. The chain combines TRBV6-1 with TRBJ2-3; the D is unclear. Germline assignment: CDR1 MNHNS and CDR2 SASEGT. This CDR3 comprises 14 residues. The V end lost 8 bases, the J end lost 2 bases, and 14 bases lay between the germline ends. The CDR3 DNA reads as TGTGCCAGCCTTCCGCGCGTCCTCACAGATACGCAGTATTTT. Translating gives CASLPRVLTDTQYF.

The rearrangement uses TRBV11-3 and TRBJ2-2, with 8 positions matching TRBD2. CDR1 and CDR2 (germline): SGHNT, YENEEA. There are 16 residues in the CDR3. V was clipped by 0 bases and J by 7 bases; unmatched bases: 7. The CDR3 DNA follows: TGTGCCAGCAGCTTAGATGGCGGGGGGTCGATCGGGGAGCTGTTTTTT. It is translated as CASSLDGGGSIGELFF.

In this sample, this clone turned up many times. The chain has TRBV11-3 and TRBJ2-2; either TRBD1 or TRBD2 may fit D (6 bases each). Germline-derived CDR1 and CDR2 are SGHNT and YENEEA. The V and J ends lost 5 bases and 6 bases respectively, with 13 bases between them. The CDR3 covers 14 residues. The CDR3 protein is CASSGGGLAGELFF. The CDR3, as DNA: TGTGCCAGCAGCGGAGGGGGTCTCGCCGGGGAGCTGTTTTTT.

The chain links TRBV6-1 to TRBJ1-2, with TRBD1 matching 11 bases. J gave up 4 bases and V 5 bases, and 6 bases lay outside the gene matches. The CDR3 totals 15 residues. Per germline, CDR1 MNHNS and CDR2 SASEGT. The CDR3 sequence: CASSPRTGGVYGYTF. CDR3 sequence (DNA): TGTGCCAGCAGTCCTCGGACAGGGGGCGTCTATGGCTACACCTTC.

This clone is classed as medium-sized. The J gene is TRBJ2-3, the V gene TRBV7-2; D call uncertain. There are 14 residues in the CDR3. V was shortened by 1 base and J by 5 bases, with 10 bases between the two germline ends. The germline V gene has CDR1 SGHTA and CDR2 FQGNSA. CDR3 region: CASSLGGRVDTQYF. CDR3 in DNA: TGTGCCAGCAGCTTAGGGGGTCGGGTAGATACGCAGTATTTT.

This clone was seen more than once but under ten times. The V call is TRBV5-1, the J call TRBJ1-4; D possibly corresponds to TRBD1 (6 bases). V was cut by 3 bases and J by 4 bases, with 13 bases left in between. The CDR3 is made up of 15 amino acids. The germline gives CDR1 SGHRS, CDR2 YFSETQ. In DNA, the CDR3 is TGCGCCAGCAGCTCCCAGGGGTGGGATAATGAAAAACTGTTTTTT. Residues: CASSSQGWDNEKLFF.

This clone was observed a few times. This chain connects TRBV28 to TRBJ1-1; a weak D match, TRBD1 (6 bases). Germline V lookup: CDR1 MDHEN, CDR2 SYDVKM. The CDR3 extends over 11 amino acids. Trimming stripped 2 bases from V and 8 bases from J, with 6 bases between. The CDR3 DNA reads as TGTGCCAGCAGTTTAGACAGGGAAGCTTTCTTT. Its protein product is CASSLDREAFF.

This clone showed up many times. The chain employs TRBV5-1 and TRBJ2-3; perhaps TRBD2 as D (6 bases). The germline V gene has CDR1 SGHRS and CDR2 YFSETQ. V was pared by 2 bases and J by 5 bases, with 15 bases between. The CDR3 has 15 amino acids. The CDR3 here is CASSFNGGERDTQYF. The CDR3 coding sequence is TGCGCCAGCAGCTTCAACGGGGGTGAAAGAGATACGCAGTATTTT.

Many counts were recorded for this clone. The chain employs TRBV6-2 or TRBV6-3 and TRBJ2-1, with TRBD2 matching 14 bases. V lost 3 bases, J lost 5 bases, and 12 bases stayed unmatched. This CDR3 region has 19 residues. Germline-derived CDR1 and CDR2 are MNHEY and SVGEGT. The CDR3 reads CASSYDSGTSGSFHNEQFF. The CDR3 DNA reads as TGTGCCAGCAGTTATGACTCTGGGACTAGCGGGAGTTTCCACAATGAGCAGTTCTTC.

The CDR3 reads CASSLLSGSLNEQFF. CDR3 DNA sequence: TGTGCCAGCAGCTTACTTAGCGGGAGTTTGAATGAGCAGTTCTTC. The genes are TRBV7-3 and TRBJ2-1; 9 nucleotides align to TRBD2. The germline CDR1 and CDR2 sequences are SGHTA and FQGTGA. Germline trimming cut 2 bases from V and 7 bases from J; bases unmatched to any gene: 6. The CDR3 covers 15 residues. The variable domain in full, completed from reference TRBV7-3 and TRBJ2-1, reads GAGVSQTPSNKVTEKGKYVELRCDPISGHTALYWYRQSLGQGPEFLIYFQGTGAADDSGLPNDRFFAVRPEGSVSTLKIQRTERGDSAVYLCASSLLSGSLNEQFFGPGTRLTVL.

This clone was counted at least ten times. A single base separates this from a much larger clone, so it may be a read error. Other DNA variants within this sample encode the same CDR3. The chain is built from TRBV5-4 and TRBJ2-3; no clear D gene. Between the trimmed V and J ends, which lost 4 bases and 5 bases, there was a span of 20 bases. CDR1 is SGHNT and CDR2 is YYREEE in the germline V gene (reference sequence). This CDR3 has 16 amino acids. The CDR3 here is CASSPPGTRVGDTQYF. The CDR3, as DNA: TGTGCCAGCAGCCCCCCCGGTACTCGAGTGGGAGATACGCAGTATTTT.

This chain joins TRBV11-3 and TRBJ2-3; 12 bases fit TRBD2. Unmatched junction bases numbered 9, after V lost 7 bases and J lost 4 bases. CDR1 SGHNT and CDR2 YENEEA come from the germline V gene. There are 16 residues in the CDR3. CDR3 region: CASTLTSGSVADTQYF. CDR3 nucleotides: TGTGCCAGCACCCTGACTAGCGGGAGTGTGGCAGATACGCAGTATTTT.

This chain uses TRBV6-4 with TRBJ1-5; D is unclear. Trimming left V 3 bases short and J 0 bases short, with 9 bases between. Germline CDR1 reads MRHNA; CDR2 reads SNTAGT. This CDR3 has 15 residues. The CDR3 sequence: CASSESLDSNQPQHF. CDR3 nucleotides: TGTGCCAGCAGTGAATCCCTAGATAGCAATCAGCCCCAGCATTTT.

This clone occurred many times. V usage is TRBV7-2 and J usage is TRBJ2-1; D unresolved. The germline V gene encodes CDR1 SGHTA and CDR2 FQGNSA. V gave up 3 bases and J gave up 0 bases, with 12 bases separating them. This CDR3 is 16 amino acids long. The CDR3, as DNA: TGTGCCAGCAGCTTCTATGTCCCGGGCTCCTACAATGAGCAGTTCTTC. Its translation is CASSFYVPGSYNEQFF.

The chain carries TRBV7-8 and TRBJ1-5, with D hard to call. CDR1 and CDR2 from the germline V gene are SGHVS and FQNEAQ. V lost 1 base to trimming and J lost 2 bases, with 6 bases between them. The CDR3 runs to 14 residues. The CDR3 DNA reads as TGTGCCAGCAGCTTAGGAGATGGCAATCAGCCCCAGCATTTT. Translation gives CASSLGDGNQPQHF.

Concerning this clone itself: With a much larger clone just one base away, this may be a read error. This chain links TRBV20-1 with TRBJ1-2; TRBD1 agrees at 7 bases. This CDR3 is built from 14 residues. Germline assignment: CDR1 DFQATT and CDR2 SNEGSKA (reference sequence). V shed 4 bases, J shed 4 bases, and the junction held 9 bases outside the gene matches. The CDR3 DNA follows: TGCAGTGCTATAGCGGAGGGGGCTAGCTATGGCTACACCTTC. As protein: CSAIAEGASYGYTF.

Comment on this clone: The junction and the germline gene differ at one end; a read error may be behind it. The gene calls are TRBV6-2 or TRBV6-3 and TRBJ2-6, with a tentative D call TRBD1 (6 bases). The CDR3 spans 15 residues. The germline gives CDR1 MNHEY, CDR2 SVGEGT. Here the CDR3 reads CASTYGSSGDKVLTF. In DNA, the CDR3 is TGTGCCAGCACTTACGGCAGCTCTGGGGACAAGGTCCTGACTTTC.